Here is one T cell receptor beta chain with its context. The antigen remains undetermined. Method: immunoSEQ multiplex PCR; TCRdb's copy keeps in-frame clones and lacks some. The table records under 150,000 clones, 82% of them present only once. Trimming took off 3 bases at V and 6 bases at J, with 18 bases between the two ends. The CDR3 is 15 residues long. CDR1 SGDLS and CDR2 YYNGEE come from the germline V gene. The sample is drawn from a study of T cell responses to AZD1222 COVID-19 vaccine. Study-wide findings and caveats: No day 14 peak samples; only post-peak repertoires were characterized. Among those given AZD1222, only 6 or 7 were seropositive at baseline. Females made up more of the donors, who were largely white British, and clonal diversity may have come out too low. Increases in Spike-specific TCR breadth and depth were seen after two AZD1222 doses.

The V and J genes are TRBV9 and TRBJ1-1; a weak D match, TRBD1 (5 bases). Material: peripheral blood, obtained on day 0 of MenACWY control vaccination. This receptor was obtained from an adult in good health. CDR3 in amino acids: CASSATSGLLAEAFF. The CDR3 coding sequence is TGTGCCAGCAGCGCCACATCGGGACTCCTCGCTGAAGCTTTCTTT.